The present entry profiles one T cell receptor (beta chain) with its context. Its matching antigen is unknown. Genomic DNA, serving as template, underwent TCR beta VDJ and CDR3 profiling. TCRdb reprocessed the reads with MiXCR, giving one entry per CDR3 protein. Altogether 150,000 to 200,000 distinct CDR3 sequences are present, approximately 40% being singletons, with the ten largest covering 1.1%. The record originates from a study of CD8+CD57+ T cells in acquired aplastic anemia. About the study: Sorted CD4+ plus CD8+ cells gave DNA averaging around 3 ug. Healthy donors averaged roughly 11 million reads for CD4+ cells. Study conclusions and caveats: Between patients and controls, CD8+ Simpson's diversity did not vary significantly.

CDR3 length: 12 residues. With 10 bases removed from V and 6 bases from J, the gap between germline ends came to 15 bases. Germline assignment: CDR1 ENHRY and CDR2 SYGVKD. This receptor was obtained from a human donor in good health. Sequencing was done on a sample of sorted CD4+, CD8+, or CD8+CD57+ T cells (not recorded which) from PBMCs. This sequence joins TRBV10-3 and TRBJ2-5; D tentatively reads TRBD1 or TRBD2 (7 bases each). The CDR3 region is CATSGGGKTQYF. The CDR3 bases are TGTGCCACCTCAGGGGGGGGAAAGACCCAGTACTTC.